Below are 25 T cell receptor beta chains sequenced from a single sample in a study of human T cells and chemical hapten exposure. Specified time point: pre-sensitization, week 0. Indicated treatment: therapeutic diphenylcyclopropenone sensitization with weekly scalp DPC. TCRdb reprocessed the RACE reads with MiXCR, giving one entry per CDR3 protein. The top ten clones hold 2% to 3% of a sample with roughly 250,000 distinct CDR3 sequences, approximately 8.6% of them seen once. Here the sequenced sample was whole blood, taken in connection with sensitization to the hapten diphenylcyclopropenone (DPC). All receptors derive from a woman aged 40-49 years with alopecia areata. Some clones in this sample may be carry-over from other donors' samples.

This clonotype was detected only a few times. The rearrangement uses TRBV14 and TRBJ2-1; D call uncertain. Germline values: CDR1 SGHDN, CDR2 FVKESK. The CDR3 has 11 residues. V gave up 8 bases and J gave up 4 bases, with 6 bases separating them. CDR3 amino acids: CASGPYNEQFF. CDR3 nucleotides: TGTGCCAGCGGGCCATACAATGAGCAGTTCTTC.

This clonotype showed up many times. The DNA of the CDR3 is TGTGCCAGCAGCTTATCAGGGTCGAACACTGAAGCTTTCTTT. This codes for CASSLSGSNTEAFF. The chain is built from TRBV7-9 and TRBJ1-1, with a possible D match to TRBD1 (5 bases). CDR1 is SEHNR, CDR2 FQNEAQ, per germline (reference sequence). The CDR3 is 14 amino acids. V was cut by 2 bases and J by 1 base, with 8 bases left in between.

The rearrangement joins TRBV16 to TRBJ1-1; D is unresolved. The CDR3 sequence is 15 residues long. With 1 base removed from V and 2 bases from J, the gap between germline ends came to 11 bases. The V gene's germline CDR1 is KGHSY and CDR2 FQNENV. In DNA, the CDR3 is TGTGCCAGCAGCCAATACGGCGGCTCCAACACTGAAGCTTTCTTT. Translating gives CASSQYGGSNTEAFF.

This chain connects TRBV7-9 to TRBJ2-1; no clear D. The ends were cut back, 4 bases at V and 6 bases at J, with 13 bases in the middle. Per germline, CDR1 SEHNR and CDR2 FQNEAQ (reference sequence). The CDR3 consists of 14 residues. The CDR3 region has the DNA TGTGCCAGCAGCTCGGATAACAGTTTCAATGAGCAGTTCTTC. It codes for CASSSDNSFNEQFF.

This clonotype has a handful of counts. The chain carries TRBV20-1 and TRBJ2-7; the match to TRBD2 covers 11 bases. There are 14 residues in the CDR3. V lost 1 base to trimming and J lost 6 bases; unmatched junction nucleotides: 5. Germline values: CDR1 DFQATT, CDR2 SNEGSKA (reference sequence). Written as DNA, the CDR3 is TGCAGTGCTAGAGGCTCTAGCGGGAGGATCGAGCAGTACTTC. Translating gives CSARGSSGRIEQYF.

This clonotype was counted between two and nine times. The chain has TRBV20-1 and TRBJ2-5; D is unclear. CDR3 length: 12 amino acids. Trimming took off 3 bases at V and 5 bases at J, with 10 bases between the two ends. Per the germline V gene, CDR1 is DFQATT and CDR2 is SNEGSKA (reference sequence). DNA of the CDR3: TGCAGTGCTAGCTCCCGCCCTGAGACCCAGTACTTC. Translating it yields CSASSRPETQYF.

This clonotype was seen at least ten times. The chain joins TRBV21-1 to TRBJ2-5; the D call in the table, TRBD1, was not verified against the DNA. TRBV21-1 counts as a pseudogene. This CDR3 region has 16 residues. CDR3 region: CATRPGPGLRQETQYF. The CDR3 DNA reads TGTGCCACCCGGCCGGGACCCGGCCTACGACAAGAGACCCAGTACTTC.

This clonotype was counted ten times or more. The genes are TRBV7-2 and TRBJ2-2; perhaps TRBD1 as D (6 bases). Trimming removed 6 bases from V and 2 bases from J, with 16 bases in between. This CDR3 has 16 residues. From germline, CDR1 is SGHTA and CDR2 FQGNSA. In DNA, the CDR3 is TGTGCCAGCAGGGTCGGGACACTCCTTAACACCGGGGAGCTGTTTTTT. Translation gives CASRVGTLLNTGELFF.

Only a few counts were recorded for this clonotype. V and J are TRBV3-1 and TRBJ2-1; a weak D match, TRBD1 (6 bases). Trimming pared 5 bases from V and 15 bases from J, leaving 20 bases between. Germline CDR1 is LGHDT and CDR2 is YNNKEL (reference sequence). This CDR3 is 13 amino acids long. The CDR3 loop reads CASSWGYRDAAFF. The CDR3 nucleotides are TGTGCCAGCAGCTGGGGATACAGGGATGCGGCGTTCTTC.

This clonotype has a count of ten or more. The V and J genes are TRBV5-1 and TRBJ2-7; no firm D call. The germline CDR1 and CDR2 sequences are SGHRS and YFSETQ. Trimming pared 0 bases from V and 1 base from J, leaving 5 bases between. CDR3 length: 13 residues. The CDR3 DNA reads TGCGCCAGCAGCTTGGACGCGTCCTACGAGCAGTACTTC. It specifies CASSLDASYEQYF.

This clonotype was seen a handful of times. The chain links TRBV20-1 to TRBJ2-5; D unresolved. Trimming shortened V by 4 bases and J by 2 bases, and 17 bases separated the two germline ends. This CDR3 spans 15 amino acids. Per germline, CDR1 DFQATT and CDR2 SNEGSKA (reference sequence). As DNA, the CDR3 is TGCAGTGCTATTTCCGACCGAAGCACTCAAGAGACCCAGTACTTC. The encoded protein is CSAISDRSTQETQYF.

The chain combines TRBV7-8 with TRBJ2-1, with D unresolved. CDR1 is SGHVS, CDR2 FQNEAQ, per germline. V was pared by 2 bases and J by 10 bases, with 18 bases between. CDR3 size: 15 residues. CDR3 nucleotide sequence: TGTGCCAGCAGCTTATCTATAGCCCCCGAGCGAGAGCAGTTCTTC. The encoded protein is CASSLSIAPEREQFF. The variable domain in full, with the rest retrieved from reference TRBV7-8 and TRBJ2-1, is GAGVSQSPRYKVAKRGQDVALRCDPISGHVSLFWYQQALGQGPEFLTYFQNEAQLDKSGLPSDRFFAERPEGSVSTLKIQRTQQEDSAVYLCASSLSIAPEREQFFGPGTRLTVL.

The chain employs TRBV2 and TRBJ2-5, with unresolved D. The CDR3 sequence is 14 residues long. The V end lost 0 bases, the J end lost 2 bases, and 7 bases lay between the germline ends. The germline gives CDR1 SNHLY, CDR2 FYNNEI. The CDR3 loop reads CASSEANIQETQYF. CDR3 coding DNA: TGTGCCAGCAGTGAAGCTAACATTCAAGAGACCCAGTACTTC.

The chain is built from TRBV5-1 and TRBJ2-2; maybe TRBD1 (5 bases). Looked up from germline, CDR1 is SGHRS and CDR2 is YFSETQ. Trimming removed 4 bases at V and 0 bases at J, with 13 bases between. This CDR3 is 16 amino acids long. Written as DNA, the CDR3 is TGCGCCAGCAGCCATGGACAAAACGCGAACACCGGGGAGCTGTTTTTT. This translates into CASSHGQNANTGELFF.

The sample holds many counts of this clonotype. The chain couples TRBV29-1 to TRBJ1-1; a weak D match, TRBD1 (5 bases). The germline gives CDR1 SQVTM, CDR2 ANQGSEA. This CDR3 region has 12 residues. V lost 6 bases and J 0 bases, leaving 8 bases between the germline ends. This CDR3 reads CSVGRMNTEAFF. The CDR3 bases are TGCAGCGTGGGACGGATGAACACTGAAGCTTTCTTT.

The table lists this clonotype with a few counts. The chain combines TRBV5-6 with TRBJ1-2; D unresolved. Germline loops: CDR1 SGHDT, CDR2 YYEEEE. This CDR3 contains 15 residues. V was shortened by 0 bases and J by 4 bases, with 13 bases between the two germline ends. The CDR3 loop reads CASSLASSLLYGYTF. The DNA for the CDR3 is TGTGCCAGCAGCTTGGCCTCTAGCTTACTCTATGGCTACACCTTC.

This clonotype was detected a few times. The chain combines TRBV27 with TRBJ1-1; D is possibly TRBD1 (5 bases). CDR3 size: 13 residues. The V gene's germline CDR1 is MNHEY and CDR2 SMNVEV (reference sequence). The V and J ends lost 2 bases and 7 bases respectively, with 11 bases between them. DNA of the CDR3: TGTGCCAGCAGTTTAGCTGACAGATTTGAAGCTTTCTTT. Residues: CASSLADRFEAFF.

Only a few counts were recorded for this clonotype. The genes are TRBV25-1 and TRBJ2-7; D may correspond to TRBD1 or TRBD2 (5 bases each). The CDR3 runs 14 residues. Trimming left V 8 bases short and J 2 bases short, with 16 bases between. Per germline, CDR1 MGHDK and CDR2 SYGVNS. The CDR3 nucleotides are TGTGCCAGCGGCTGGGGTGGGGGTCCCTACGAGCAGTACTTC. Encoded protein: CASGWGGGPYEQYF.

This clonotype occurred many times. The gene calls are TRBV6-2 or TRBV6-3 and TRBJ1-1; 7 positions agree with TRBD1. V trimming: 6 bases; J trimming: 4 bases; junction bases outside the gene matches: 5. This CDR3 has 13 residues. Germline CDR1 MNHEY, CDR2 SVGEGT. CDR3 bases: TGTGCCAGCAGGCGACAGGGCGCCACTGAAGCTTTCTTT. This codes for CASRRQGATEAFF.

This clonotype turned up a few times. This chain joins TRBV2 and TRBJ2-2; no reliable D call. The CDR3 has 11 residues. Germline-derived CDR1 and CDR2 are SNHLY and FYNNEI. V lost 4 bases and J 7 bases, leaving 4 bases between the germline ends. CDR3 sequence (DNA): TGTGCCAGCAGTGTAGGCGGGGAGCTGTTTTTT. Residues: CASSVGGELFF.

At least ten counts were recorded for this clonotype. V gene TRBV10-3 combines with J gene TRBJ1-5, with 8 nucleotides matching TRBD1. This CDR3 comprises 15 residues. Germline CDR1 reads ENHRY; CDR2 reads SYGVKD. After removal of 4 bases from V and 5 bases from J, the junction contained 7 bases not matched to a gene. The CDR3 sequence: CAISAGQGADQPQHF. In nucleotides, the CDR3 is TGTGCCATCAGTGCGGGGCAGGGGGCTGATCAGCCCCAGCATTTT.

This clonotype has a count of ten or more. The chain couples TRBV7-9 to TRBJ2-4, with a weak D call TRBD1 (5 bases). This CDR3 has 14 amino acids. The V end lost 3 bases, the J end lost 7 bases, and 13 bases lay between the germline ends. The germline V gene encodes CDR1 SEHNR and CDR2 FQNEAQ (reference sequence). CDR3 amino acids: CASSFGPTENIQYF. The CDR3 DNA reads TGTGCCAGCAGCTTCGGGCCGACAGAGAACATTCAGTACTTC.

This clonotype was seen a handful of times. The chain combines TRBV5-1 with TRBJ2-5, with a tentative D call TRBD1 (5 bases). This CDR3 contains 16 residues. Trimming removed 4 bases from V and 0 bases from J, with 16 bases in between. In germline, CDR1 is SGHRS, CDR2 YFSETQ. CDR3 region: CASSDAGARDQETQYF. The DNA of the CDR3 is TGCGCCAGCAGCGACGCTGGAGCCAGGGACCAAGAGACCCAGTACTTC.

In its sample, this clonotype was seen many times. The chain links TRBV28 to TRBJ1-5; perhaps TRBD1 as D (5 bases). This CDR3 has 15 amino acids. V was shortened by 5 bases and J by 0 bases, with 11 bases between the two germline ends. Germline V gene sequence: CDR1 MDHEN, CDR2 SYDVKM. In nucleotides, the CDR3 is TGTGCCAGCAGTCGACAGCTTTATAGCAATCAGCCCCAGCATTTT. Amino acids: CASSRQLYSNQPQHF.

This clonotype was picked up a small number of times. The chain links TRBV6-5 to TRBJ2-7, with a possible D match to TRBD1 (6 bases). The CDR3 sequence is 11 residues long. In germline, CDR1 is MNHEY, CDR2 SVGAGI. The V end was cut by 7 bases, the J end by 5 bases, with 9 bases between. CDR3 nucleotides: TGTGCCAGCACGGGACAAGACGAGCAGTACTTC. This codes for CASTGQDEQYF.